This T cell receptor beta chain was obtained from a study of T cell repertoires in cytomegalovirus infection. Findings of the study overall: The cumulative frequency of public TCR beta families distinguished individuals who carried CMV together with the relevant HLA.

TCRdb fed the reads into MiXCR, producing one record per CDR3 protein. This sample has a few hundred thousand distinct CDR3 sequences, with over 15% found just once. Trimming removed 2 bases from V and 8 bases from J; junction bases left unmatched: 9. In germline, CDR1 is MNHEY, CDR2 SMNVEV (reference sequence). The CDR3 sequence is 15 residues long. Ten or more counts support this clonotype. The target antigen is unknown. The chain links TRBV27 to TRBJ2-1; 7 bases are shared with TRBD1. Specimen: CD8+ T cells from PBMCs. This sequence originates from a human donor in good health (CMV status not recorded). Some clones in this sample may be carry-over from other donors' samples. In DNA, the CDR3 is TGTGCCAGCAGTTTAGAGGGGGCCTTGGGCCATGAGCAGTTCTTC. Amino acids: CASSLEGALGHEQFF.